Shown below are 10 T cell receptor beta chains from a single sample sequenced in a study of blood T cells in healthy people across ages. Primers used in a second PCR of about 7 to 11 cycles were a sample-barcoded 5' primer and a J-beta primer mix. One entry per CDR3 protein, called by TCRdb with MiXCR from the 5' RACE reads. The sample contains roughly 800,000 distinct CDR3 sequences, more than 45% of which appear only once. The material sequenced was blood. The receptors shown here come from a man under 40 in good health.

The chain combines TRBV25-1 with TRBJ2-2; D is possibly TRBD2 (5 bases). CDR1 is MGHDK, CDR2 SYGVNS, per germline. Between the trimmed V and J ends, which lost 7 bases and 7 bases, there was a span of 16 bases. The CDR3 is made up of 14 amino acids. The CDR3 sequence: CASNSGGLIGELFF. CDR3 in DNA: TGTGCCAGCAACTCAGGCGGGCTCATCGGGGAGCTGTTTTTT.

The chain combines TRBV6-1 with TRBJ1-5, with D unresolved. From germline, CDR1 is MNHNS and CDR2 SASEGT. The length of the CDR3 is 15 residues. V was cut by 5 bases and J by 0 bases, with 11 bases left in between. CDR3 nucleotide sequence: TGTGCCAGCAGTCGAGAGAGGTATAGCAATCAGCCCCAGCATTTT. Translating it yields CASSRERYSNQPQHF.

CDR3: CASSLALRGDRGSTEAFF. The CDR3 coding sequence is TGTGCCAGCAGCTTAGCGCTTAGAGGCGATCGGGGCTCCACTGAAGCTTTCTTT. The chain links TRBV7-2 to TRBJ1-1; D perhaps matches TRBD1 (5 bases). The germline CDR1 and CDR2 sequences are SGHTA and FQGNSA. With 0 bases removed from V and 4 bases from J, the gap between germline ends came to 21 bases. The CDR3 spans 18 residues.

Only a few counts were recorded for this clonotype. This chain links TRBV7-9 with TRBJ2-3; 7 nucleotides align to TRBD2. V was clipped by 3 bases and J by 4 bases; unmatched bases: 7. Germline lookup yields CDR1 SEHNR and CDR2 FQNEAQ (reference sequence). CDR3 length: 15 residues. CDR3 DNA: TGTGCCAGCAGCTTCCGGGGGGTGATCGCAGATACGCAGTATTTT. Translating gives CASSFRGVIADTQYF. Complete variable domain (other parts from reference TRBV7-9 and TRBJ2-3): DTGVSQNPRHKITKRGQNVTFRCDPISEHNRLYWYRQTLGQGPEFLTYFQNEAQLEKSRLLSDRFSAERPKGSFSTLEIQRTEQGDSAMYLCASSFRGVIADTQYFGPGTRLTVL.

This chain links TRBV2 with TRBJ2-5; 8 bases align to TRBD2. TRBJ2-7 explains the end of the DNA better; the J call may be wrong. Per germline, CDR1 SNHLY and CDR2 FYNNEI. The CDR3 totals 16 residues. As DNA, the CDR3 is TGTGCCAGCAGTGAATCGGCGGGGGGACTAGCCTACGAGCAGTACTTC. Translated: CASSESAGGLAYEQYF.

This clonotype was observed once. A read error may account for a junction end that differs from germline. The rearrangement uses TRBV6-1 and TRBJ2-7, with 9 nucleotides matching TRBD1. The CDR3 covers 15 residues. Germline V lookup: CDR1 MNHNS, CDR2 SASEGT. CDR3 region: CACSEYPGQGYEQYF. CDR3 in DNA: TGTGCCTGCAGTGAATACCCGGGACAGGGCTACGAGCAGTACTTC.

This chain links TRBV5-1 with TRBJ2-3, with 15 positions matching TRBD2. In germline, CDR1 is SGHRS, CDR2 YFSETQ. V shed 4 bases, J shed 0 bases, and the junction held 12 bases outside the gene matches. This CDR3 is 20 amino acids long. This CDR3 is CASSTPGLAGGPASTDTQYF. CDR3 nucleotide sequence: TGCGCCAGCAGCACACCGGGACTAGCGGGAGGACCCGCTAGCACAGATACGCAGTATTTT.

The V gene is TRBV5-1, the J gene TRBJ1-1; TRBD1 matches 7 bases. CDR3 length: 14 amino acids. V shed 2 bases and J 2 bases; nucleotides not matched to a gene: 3. Looked up from germline, CDR1 is SGHRS and CDR2 is YFSETQ. This CDR3 reads CASSFGQENTEAFF. The CDR3 DNA follows: TGCGCCAGCAGCTTCGGACAGGAAAACACTGAAGCTTTCTTT.

The chain has TRBV2 and TRBJ2-1; D gene unclear. This CDR3 contains 10 residues. Germline CDR1 SNHLY, CDR2 FYNNEI. With 3 bases removed from V and 7 bases from J, the gap between germline ends came to 1 base. The CDR3 sequence: CASSENEQFF. The CDR3 coding sequence is TGTGCCAGCAGTGAGAATGAGCAGTTCTTC.

Only a few counts were recorded for this clonotype. The V gene is TRBV28, the J gene TRBJ2-1; D gene unclear. The ends were cut back, 2 bases at V and 11 bases at J, with 10 bases in the middle. This CDR3 has 12 amino acids. Germline CDR1 is MDHEN and CDR2 is SYDVKM. Here the CDR3 DNA reads TGTGCCAGCAGTTTACTGGCCCAACAGCAGTTCTTC. The encoded protein is CASSLLAQQQFF.